A single TCR beta chain is shown here with its context. This entry belongs to a study of blood T cell repertoires in COVID-19. Study-level background: The United States, Italy and Spain supplied acute and convalescent COVID-19 samples. PBMCs, B-cell-depleted T cells, or T cells were the source of the cDNA or gDNA that made up the material.

Trimming removed 3 bases from V and 1 base from J, with 10 bases in between. CDR3 length equals 15 residues. Germline CDR1 and CDR2: LNHNV and YYDKDF (reference sequence). In the source study's methods: Counts of nucleated cells, estimated from reference gene primer amplification, were obtained. Assay used: immunoSEQ multiplex PCR; TCRdb lists only in-frame clones, some missing. The V and J calls and clone size were taken over from that table, and D and trimming were inferred from the DNA. Of 150,000 to 200,000 clones in the sample, under 90% were seen once. V usage is TRBV15 and J usage is TRBJ1-5; D perhaps matches TRBD1 (6 bases). The sequenced material came from peripheral blood. This receptor was identified in a man aged 40-49 years with acute or convalescent COVID-19. CDR3 sequence (DNA): TGTGCCACCAGCAGGTCCGGGACAAGCAATCAGCCCCAGCATTTT. It yields the protein CATSRSGTSNQPQHF.